A single sample gave rise to the 24 T cell receptor beta chains below, sequenced in a study of blood T cells in healthy people across ages. Sample-barcoded 5' priming and a J-beta primer mix drove a second PCR of roughly 7 to 11 cycles. TCRdb re-derived calls from the 5' RACE reads in MiXCR, one entry per CDR3 protein. The sample has hundreds of thousands of distinct CDR3 sequences; approximately 31% are singletons. Sequenced input: blood. Every receptor here comes from a woman of 80 years or more in good health.

The CDR3 loop reads CASSPLGTSSYEQYF. CDR3 coding DNA: TGTGCCAGCAGTCCCCTGGGGACCAGCTCCTACGAGCAGTACTTC. V and J are TRBV28 and TRBJ2-7; D possibly matches TRBD1 or TRBD2 (5 bases each). Trimming took off 5 bases at V and 0 bases at J, with 14 bases between the two ends. Germline lookup yields CDR1 MDHEN and CDR2 SYDVKM. The CDR3 is 15 amino acids.

This clonotype has more than one count but fewer than ten. The chain recombines TRBV6-2 or TRBV6-3 with TRBJ1-2; possibly TRBD1 for D (5 bases). CDR1 MNHEY and CDR2 SVGEGT come from the germline V gene. The CDR3 sequence is 11 residues long. The V and J ends lost 6 bases and 7 bases respectively, with 9 bases between them. The CDR3 region has the DNA TGTGCCAGCAGGGACACCTTTGGCTACACCTTC. Protein: CASRDTFGYTF.

Comment on this clonotype: A much larger clone differs from this one at a single base, so this may be a read error. The V call is TRBV5-1, the J call TRBJ2-7, with TRBD1 matching over 9 bases. The CDR3 has 14 residues. Germline CDR1 reads SGHRS; CDR2 reads YFSETQ. This chain's CDR3 is CAGSFGQGTYEQYF. In nucleotides, the CDR3 is TGCGCCGGCAGCTTTGGACAGGGGACCTACGAGCAGTACTTC. The full variable domain, completed using reference TRBV5-1 and TRBJ2-7, is KAGVTQTPRYLIKTRGQQVTLSCSPISGHRSVSWYQQTPGQGLQFLFEYFSETQRNKGNFPGRFSGRQFSNSRSEMNVSTLELGDSALYLCAGSFGQGTYEQYFGPGTRLTVT.

The rearrangement joins TRBV6-6 to TRBJ1-4; D is undetermined. V was clipped by 0 bases and J by 5 bases, with 10 bases between them. CDR3 length: 15 residues. The germline gives CDR1 MNHNY, CDR2 SVGAGI (reference sequence). The CDR3 nucleotides are TGTGCCAGCAGTTACTCGGCGGGGATAAATGAAAAACTGTTTTTT. It translates to CASSYSAGINEKLFF.

This chain joins TRBV6-1 and TRBJ2-2; no reliable D call. The germline V gene has CDR1 MNHNS and CDR2 SASEGT. The CDR3 consists of 12 residues. V lost 6 bases to trimming and J lost 7 bases, with 9 bases between them. The CDR3 nucleotides are TGTGCCAGCAGGACCTTGGTCGGGGAGCTGTTTTTT. As protein: CASRTLVGELFF.

This clonotype was picked up many times. This chain joins TRBV27 and TRBJ2-1; TRBD1 agrees at 7 bases. J was trimmed by 6 bases and V by 6 bases; bases with no gene match: 5. The CDR3 consists of 13 residues. The V gene's germline CDR1 is MNHEY and CDR2 SMNVEV (reference sequence). The CDR3 spells CASRTGMGNEQFF. Here the CDR3 DNA reads TGTGCCAGCAGGACAGGGATGGGCAATGAGCAGTTCTTC.

Many counts were recorded for this clonotype. The chain uses TRBV2 and TRBJ2-7; TRBD1 matches 7 bases. V was pared by 5 bases and J by 1 base, with 5 bases of the junction left unmatched. CDR1 and CDR2 (germline): SNHLY, FYNNEI. The CDR3 spans 14 residues. CDR3 bases: TGTGCCAGCAGTACCGACAGGGTGTCCTACGAGCAGTACTTC. It specifies CASSTDRVSYEQYF.

This clonotype occurred many times. The chain couples TRBV27 to TRBJ1-2, with D possibly being TRBD1 (5 bases). The V gene lost 5 bases and the J gene lost 0 bases, with 16 bases spanning the gap. The CDR3 has 16 amino acids. Germline V gives CDR1 MNHEY, CDR2 SMNVEV (reference sequence). The CDR3 loop reads CASSRTLQQSNYGYTF. As DNA, the CDR3 is TGTGCCAGCAGTCGGACACTTCAGCAGTCTAACTATGGCTACACCTTC.

The chain employs TRBV13 and TRBJ1-1, with 7 bases identical to TRBD1. This CDR3 is built from 13 residues. V gave up 7 bases and J gave up 7 bases; unmatched junction bases: 9. Germline V gene sequence: CDR1 PRHDT, CDR2 FYEKMQ (reference sequence). The CDR3, as DNA: TGTGCCAGCACCAAATCGGGACAGTTTGAAGCTTTCTTT. As protein: CASTKSGQFEAFF. Based on the CDR3 plus reference TRBV13 and TRBJ1-1, the full variable domain is AAGVIQSPRHLIKEKRETATLKCYPIPRHDTVYWYQQGPGQDPQFLISFYEKMQSDKGSIPDRFSAQQFSDYHSELNMSSLELGDSALYFCASTKSGQFEAFFGQGTRLTVV.

This clonotype was counted between two and nine times. This rearrangement joins TRBV2 to TRBJ1-4; D not certain. Germline CDR1 is SNHLY and CDR2 is FYNNEI. This CDR3 spans 11 amino acids. The V end lost 11 bases, the J end lost 6 bases, and 10 bases lay between the germline ends. This CDR3 reads CACGLHEKLFF. CDR3 sequence (DNA): TGTGCCTGCGGCTTGCATGAAAAACTGTTTTTT.

On this clonotype itself: At one of its ends the junction is not consistent with the germline gene, which may arise from a read error. This chain joins TRBV2 and TRBJ2-2; D perhaps matches TRBD2 (6 bases). Germline V CDR1 and CDR2: SNHLY, FYNNEI. The CDR3 loop spans 13 amino acids. Written as DNA, the CDR3 is TGTGCCAGCAGGCCTCGGAGGGCCGGGGAGCCGTTTTTT. It yields the protein CASRPRRAGEPFF.

The chain combines TRBV7-9 with TRBJ1-5; 9 nucleotides agree with TRBD1. The CDR3 is made up of 16 amino acids. The ends lost 1 base at V and 5 bases at J; junction bases unmatched: 6. In germline, CDR1 is SEHNR, CDR2 FQNEAQ (reference sequence). The CDR3 spells CASSLEWDRVYQPQHF. The DNA of the CDR3 is TGTGCCAGCAGCTTAGAATGGGACAGGGTCTATCAGCCCCAGCATTTT.

Details on this clonotype: A much larger clone lies one base from this, so it may be a read error. The CDR3 coding sequence is TGCAGTGCTAGAGGTTTTAGGGGGTCCACTGAAGCTTTCTTT. It translates to CSARGFRGSTEAFF. V and J are TRBV20-1 and TRBJ1-1, with a weak D call TRBD1 (6 bases). Trimming cost V 1 base and J 4 bases, with 13 bases left between them. The CDR3 is 14 amino acids. Germline V lookup: CDR1 DFQATT, CDR2 SNEGSKA (reference sequence).

Ten or more counts support this clonotype. This rearrangement joins TRBV4-3 to TRBJ2-1; D unresolved. Germline V gene sequence: CDR1 LGHNA, CDR2 YSLEER. This CDR3 has 16 amino acids. V lost 0 bases and J lost 0, with 9 bases in between. The CDR3 DNA is TGCGCCAGCAGCCAAGATAATAGGCGCTCCTACAATGAGCAGTTCTTC. It codes for CASSQDNRRSYNEQFF.

This chain joins TRBV3-1 and TRBJ2-3; no firm D call. The germline CDR1 and CDR2 sequences are LGHDT and YNNKEL (reference sequence). Deletions cut 1 base from V and 6 bases from J, with 5 bases between. This CDR3 has 12 residues. The chain's CDR3 is CASSQGPDTQYF. The CDR3 nucleotides are TGTGCCAGCAGCCAAGGACCCGATACGCAGTATTTT.

In its sample, this clonotype was seen many times. The rearrangement joins TRBV12-5 to TRBJ1-2, with TRBD1 identical over 8 bases. Germline CDR1 is LGHNT and CDR2 is FRNRAP. This CDR3 contains 16 residues. V shed 2 bases, J shed 4 bases, and the junction held 9 bases outside the gene matches. This CDR3 is CASGLTGQGQPYGYTF. The DNA of the CDR3 is TGTGCTAGTGGTTTGACTGGACAGGGACAGCCCTATGGCTACACCTTC.

This clonotype showed up just a few times. The chain links TRBV20-1 to TRBJ1-6, with D perhaps matching TRBD1 (5 bases). The germline V gene encodes CDR1 DFQATT and CDR2 SNEGSKA (reference sequence). Trimming cost V 0 bases and J 8 bases, with 17 bases left between them. This CDR3 has 16 amino acids. CDR3 sequence: CSARDHSGTGYSPLHF. The CDR3 nucleotides read TGCAGTGCTAGAGATCATTCCGGGACGGGATATTCACCCCTCCACTTT.

This clonotype was seen ten or more times. The chain combines TRBV10-3 with TRBJ1-1, with a weak D call TRBD1 (6 bases). The CDR3 is 15 amino acids. Germline CDR1 is ENHRY and CDR2 is SYGVKD. V dropped 4 bases and J dropped 5 bases, with 17 bases sitting between them. The CDR3 loop reads CAISGVQGLRTEAFF. The DNA of the CDR3 is TGTGCCATCAGTGGGGTTCAGGGGTTGAGGACTGAAGCTTTCTTT.

This clonotype came up many times. The V call is TRBV3-1, the J call TRBJ2-5, with 12 bases lining up with TRBD1. CDR1 is LGHDT, CDR2 YNNKEL, per germline (reference sequence). The length of the CDR3 is 16 residues. V lost 3 bases and J lost 5; bases outside the gene matches: 7. CDR3 in amino acids: CASSHAGTGGLETQYF. The CDR3 bases are TGTGCCAGCAGCCACGCCGGGACAGGGGGCTTGGAGACCCAGTACTTC.

In regard to this clonotype: A much bigger clone sits one base away, suggesting this may be a read error. The chain is built from TRBV20-1 and TRBJ2-3; 8 positions match TRBD2. Germline V gives CDR1 DFQATT, CDR2 SNEGSKA (reference sequence). V gave up 5 bases and J gave up 6 bases; unmatched junction bases: 7. The CDR3 runs to 13 residues. The CDR3 coding sequence is TGCAGTGCTCCCCGCGGGGGGACGGATACGCAGTATTTT. Its protein is CSAPRGGTDTQYF.

About this clonotype itself: A much larger clone differs from this one at a single base, so this may be a read error. The conserved final phenylalanine or tryptophan is absent from the CDR3, which likely points to a read error. The V gene is TRBV5-1, the J gene TRBJ2-3; D gene ambiguous. Trimming pared 0 bases from V and 6 bases from J, leaving 14 bases between. The CDR3 sequence is 15 residues long. Germline CDR1 SGHRS, CDR2 YFSETQ. This CDR3 reads CASSLAGLVGDTQYV. The DNA for the CDR3 is TGCGCCAGCAGCTTGGCCGGTCTAGTAGGGGATACGCAGTATGTT.

This clonotype was observed many times. The J gene is TRBJ2-1, the V gene TRBV20-1, with TRBD2 matching 11 bases. In germline, CDR1 is DFQATT, CDR2 SNEGSKA (reference sequence). Trimming took 5 bases from V and 9 from J; bases not matched to a gene: 18. CDR3 length: 17 amino acids. The CDR3 region is CSAGGASGGRSNTEQFF. The CDR3 nucleotides are TGCAGTGCTGGGGGGGCTAGCGGGGGGCGTAGCAATACTGAGCAGTTCTTC.

This clonotype has just a few counts. A much larger clone sits a single nucleotide away, making a read error possible. V gene TRBV12-3 or TRBV12-4 combines with J gene TRBJ2-1, with D tentatively TRBD1 or TRBD2 (5 bases each). The assigned J gene may be wrong: the sequence end matches TRBJ2-7 better. The CDR3 length is 15 residues. CDR3 nucleotides: TGTGCCAGCAGCCTCTGGGGGTTCTCCTACAATGAGCAGTACTTC. Its protein product is CASSLWGFSYNEQYF.

About this clonotype: Being one base from a much bigger clone, this may be a read error. This rearrangement joins TRBV20-1 to TRBJ2-1; 7 nucleotides match TRBD1. The length of the CDR3 is 14 residues. Looked up from germline, CDR1 is DFQATT and CDR2 is SNEGSKA (reference sequence). The CDR3 DNA reads as TGCGGTGCTACCGGGACAGAGATCTACAATGAGCAGTTCTTC. Protein: CGATGTEIYNEQFF.